Listed below are T cell receptor beta chains from one sample, sequenced in a study of T cell changes during pregnancy in multiple sclerosis. The assay was immunoSEQ multiplex PCR, and TCRdb's table has in-frame clones only and misses some. The data contain 50,000 to 75,000 clones, around 92% of them singletons. The input for sequencing was peripheral blood, taken in the third trimester of pregnancy. The receptors stem from a female donor in good health, enrolled as a control in a pregnancy study. Each CDR3 is given with its conserved first and last residue. Fields, in order: CDR3 protein, CDR3 DNA, J gene, D gene, V gene, clone size. The D gene is left open where the match is weak. Part of the rows lack a size; the others show once, few, many or a class for expanded clones.

CASSARQGWTEAFF,TGTGCCAGCAGCGCCAGACAGGGGTGGACTGAAGCTTTCTTT,TRBJ1-1,TRBD1,TRBV9,-
CASSQDLGLAGGQETQYF,TGCGCCAGCAGCCAAGATCTAGGGCTAGCGGGAGGGCAAGAGACCCAGTACTTC,TRBJ2-5,TRBD2,TRBV4-1,-
CASSFRGLTYNEQFF,TGTGCCAGCAGCTTTCGCGGACTAACCTACAATGAGCAGTTCTTC,TRBJ2-1,-,TRBV11-2,once
CASSVQGYGYTF,TGTGCCAGCAGTGTCCAGGGTTATGGCTACACCTTC,TRBJ1-2,-,TRBV28,-
CASSLEQGAQDGLKAFF,TGCGCCAGCAGCTTGGAACAGGGGGCGCAGGATGGACTAAAAGCTTTCTTT,TRBJ1-1,TRBD1,TRBV5-1,-
CASSGLAGTTDTQYF,TGTGCCAGCAGTGGACTAGCGGGGACCACAGATACGCAGTATTTT,TRBJ2-3,TRBD2,TRBV6-1,-
CASSSGGRATQYF,TGTGCCAGCAGCTCTGGAGGGCGTGCTACGCAGTATTTT,TRBJ2-3,-,TRBV5-4,-
CASSGQTTLYGYTF,TGTGCCAGCAGCGGACAGACAACCCTTTATGGCTACACCTTC,TRBJ1-2,-,TRBV7-9,-
CASSNEKGVYEQYF,TGTGCCAGCAGCAACGAAAAAGGGGTCTACGAGCAGTACTTC,TRBJ2-7,-,TRBV7-9,-
CASSRLAGGTDTQYF,TGTGCCAGCAGTCGCTTAGCGGGGGGCACAGATACGCAGTATTTT,TRBJ2-3,TRBD2,TRBV28,-
CASSKEEVVNQPQHF,TGTGCCAGCAGCAAAGAGGAGGTAGTCAATCAGCCCCAGCATTTT,TRBJ1-5,-,TRBV21-1,-
CASGPGMYEQYF,TGTGCCAGCGGACCGGGGATGTACGAGCAGTACTTC,TRBJ2-7,-,TRBV6-5,-
CAWSSYGQDTEAFF,TGTGCCTGGTCCTCCTACGGACAGGACACTGAAGCTTTCTTT,TRBJ1-1,TRBD1,TRBV30,few
CAWRAGNEQFF,TGTGCCTGGAGAGCTGGCAATGAGCAGTTCTTC,TRBJ2-1,-,TRBV30,-
CATMGGAETQYF,TGTGCCACCATGGGGGGGGCAGAGACCCAGTACTTC,TRBJ2-5,-,TRBV2,-
CASSLSGYEQYF,TGTGCCAGCAGTTTATCAGGCTACGAGCAGTACTTC,TRBJ2-7,-,TRBV28,-
CASSMTGSNQPQHF,TGTGCCAGCAGTATGACAGGGAGCAATCAGCCCCAGCATTTT,TRBJ1-5,TRBD1,TRBV27,-
CASRSGSSTDTQYF,TGTGCCTCCCGTAGCGGGAGTAGCACAGATACGCAGTATTTT,TRBJ2-3,TRBD2,TRBV27,-
CASGTPQETQYF,TGTGCCAGTGGGACTCCCCAAGAGACCCAGTACTTC,TRBJ2-5,-,TRBV5-6,-
CASSAGTGGLREQYF,TGTGCCAGCAGCGCCGGGACAGGGGGCCTAAGGGAGCAGTACTTC,TRBJ2-7,TRBD1,TRBV9,-
CASSYPSGNTEAFF,TGTGCCAGCAGTTACCCGTCAGGGAACACTGAAGCTTTCTTT,TRBJ1-1,-,TRBV6-5,once
CASSRSGDTPYF,TGTGCCAGCTCACGGAGCGGCGATACTCCGTACTTC,TRBJ2-7,-,TRBV18,-
CASSATGVGTEQYF,TGTGCCAGCAGCGCAACAGGGGTAGGGACCGAGCAGTACTTC,TRBJ2-7,TRBD1,TRBV9,-
CASSLFGSVSNQPQHF,TGTGCCAGCAGCTTGTTCGGGAGCGTTAGCAATCAGCCCCAGCATTTT,TRBJ1-5,-,TRBV5-4,-
CASSYGAGDGADTQYF,TGTGCCAGCAGTTACGGGGCGGGAGATGGAGCAGATACGCAGTATTTT,TRBJ2-3,TRBD2,TRBV6-5,-
CASSSKDFSGNTIYF,TGTGCCAGCAGCTCCAAGGACTTCTCTGGAAACACCATATATTTT,TRBJ1-3,-,TRBV7-9,-
CARDAGGLPYEQYF,TGTGCCAGGGATGCTGGGGGCCTCCCCTACGAGCAGTACTTC,TRBJ2-7,-,TRBV6-4,few
CASSFGELRPTNEKLFF,TGTGCCAGCAGCTTCGGCGAACTCAGGCCAACTAATGAAAAACTGTTTTTT,TRBJ1-4,-,TRBV7-6,once
CASSLAPPGDEQFF,TGCGCCAGCAGCTTGGCCCCCCCCGGGGATGAGCAGTTCTTC,TRBJ2-1,-,TRBV5-1,-
CASGTHGTYEQYF,TGTGCCAGCGGGACTCATGGCACCTACGAGCAGTACTTC,TRBJ2-7,-,TRBV19,-
CASSTGFNTGELFF,TGTGCTAGTTCGACGGGTTTTAACACCGGGGAGCTGTTTTTT,TRBJ2-2,-,TRBV12-5,-
CASSRLGGMNTEAFF,TGTGCCAGCAGCCGCCTCGGGGGAATGAACACTGAAGCTTTCTTT,TRBJ1-1,-,TRBV5-4,-
CASSQSGGQNNQPQHF,TGTGCCAGCAGCCAAAGCGGGGGACAGAACAATCAGCCCCAGCATTTT,TRBJ1-5,TRBD1,TRBV7-9,-
CASSPGQGKSSPLHF,TGTGCCAGCAGCCCGGGACAGGGAAAGAGTTCACCCCTCCACTTT,TRBJ1-6,TRBD1,TRBV14,-
CSVETRIREQYF,TGCAGCGTTGAAACGAGAATTCGGGAGCAGTACTTC,TRBJ2-7,-,TRBV29-1,-
CASSLFANRPNEQYF,TGTGCCAGCAGTTTATTCGCTAACCGCCCGAACGAGCAGTACTTC,TRBJ2-7,-,TRBV28,-
CASSSQAFTEAFF,TGTGCCAGCAGTTCTCAGGCCTTTACTGAAGCTTTCTTT,TRBJ1-1,-,TRBV28,-
CASSLFRATEAFF,TGTGCCAGCAGTTTATTCAGGGCGACTGAAGCTTTCTTT,TRBJ1-1,-,TRBV27,-
CASSYRGSEAFF,TGTGCCAGCAGTTACCGGGGTAGTGAAGCTTTCTTT,TRBJ1-1,-,TRBV6-6,once
CASRNTGVYGYTF,TGTGCCAGTAGAAACACAGGGGTCTATGGCTACACCTTC,TRBJ1-2,TRBD1,TRBV19,-
CASSLDSRVAENSYNEQFF,TGTGCCAGCAGCTTAGATAGCAGGGTGGCCGAAAACTCCTACAATGAGCAGTTCTTC,TRBJ2-1,-,TRBV7-9,-
CASSLGELRLSTDTQYF,TGTGCCAGCAGCTTAGGGGAACTGAGACTTAGCACAGATACGCAGTATTTT,TRBJ2-3,-,TRBV5-6,-
CASSQDRGNYGYTF,TGCGCCAGCAGCCAAGATCGGGGGAACTATGGCTACACCTTC,TRBJ1-2,-,TRBV4-1,-
CASSSGRGLEKLFF,TGTGCCAGTAGTAGTGGCAGGGGGCTAGAAAAACTGTTTTTT,TRBJ1-4,TRBD1,TRBV19,-
CASSSPSGSYEQYF,TGTGCCAGTAGTAGTCCTAGCGGTTCCTACGAGCAGTACTTC,TRBJ2-7,TRBD2,TRBV19,once
CASSSAGEAFF,TGTGCCAGCAGCTCCGCGGGTGAAGCTTTCTTT,TRBJ1-1,-,TRBV6-1,-
CSVDQGNWLGYTF,TGCAGCGTTGATCAGGGTAATTGGCTCGGCTACACCTTC,TRBJ1-2,-,TRBV29-1,few
CATSSLPGSFRSDQPQHF,TGTGCCACCAGCAGTCTGCCAGGGTCGTTTCGCTCGGATCAGCCCCAGCATTTT,TRBJ1-5,-,TRBV15,few
CASSITGGEAFF,TGTGCCAGTAGTATTACAGGGGGCGAAGCTTTCTTT,TRBJ1-1,TRBD1,TRBV19,-
CASRGTENTEAFF,TGTGCCAGCAGGGGGACAGAGAACACTGAAGCTTTCTTT,TRBJ1-1,TRBD1,TRBV6-4,-
CASSGRRTVDQPQHF,TGTGCCAGCAGTGGCAGGCGAACCGTTGATCAGCCCCAGCATTTT,TRBJ1-5,-,TRBV2,-
CASNKGSQETQYF,TGTGCCAGCAACAAGGGGTCCCAAGAGACCCAGTACTTC,TRBJ2-5,-,TRBV28,-
CASSQDRGRDTQYF,TGTGCCAGCAGCCAAGATCGTGGGCGCGATACGCAGTATTTT,TRBJ2-3,-,TRBV4-2,-